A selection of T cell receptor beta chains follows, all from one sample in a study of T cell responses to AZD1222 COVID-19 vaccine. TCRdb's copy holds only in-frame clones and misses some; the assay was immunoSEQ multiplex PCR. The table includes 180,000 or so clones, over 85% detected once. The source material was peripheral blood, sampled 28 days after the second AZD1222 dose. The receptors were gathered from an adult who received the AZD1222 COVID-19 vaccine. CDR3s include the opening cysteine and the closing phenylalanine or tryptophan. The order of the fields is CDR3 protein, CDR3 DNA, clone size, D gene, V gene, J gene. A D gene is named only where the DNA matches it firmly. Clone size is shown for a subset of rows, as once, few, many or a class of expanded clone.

CASSLFFGGPGELFF	TGTGCCAGCAGCTTATTCTTCGGGGGGCCCGGGGAGCTGTTTTTT	once	NA	TRBV7-8	TRBJ2-2
CASSFGVNSPLHF	TGTGCCAGCAGCTTCGGGGTTAATTCACCCCTCCACTTT	NA	NA	TRBV7-3	TRBJ1-6
CAWRTANNYGYTF	TGTGCCTGGAGGACCGCAAACAACTATGGCTACACCTTC	once	NA	TRBV30	TRBJ1-2
CASSVRDYGYGYTF	TGTGCCAGCAGCGTACGGGACTACGGGTATGGCTACACCTTC	NA	NA	TRBV5-6	TRBJ1-2
CASSIGAGYQPQHF	TGTGCCAGTAGTATAGGAGCTGGCTATCAGCCCCAGCATTTT	NA	NA	TRBV19	TRBJ1-5
CASRPGNNSPLHF	TGCGCCAGCAGACCAGGGAATAATTCACCCCTCCACTTT	NA	NA	TRBV10-2	TRBJ1-6
CASSWMLNTEAFF	TGTGCCAGTAGTTGGATGTTGAACACTGAAGCTTTCTTT	once	NA	TRBV19	TRBJ1-1
CASRRTVNTGELFF	TGTGCCAGTAGGCGGACAGTGAACACCGGGGAGCTGTTTTTT	NA	NA	TRBV19	TRBJ2-2
CASSLGSPLHF	TGTGCCAGCAGCTTAGGCTCACCCCTCCACTTT	NA	NA	TRBV7-9	TRBJ1-6
CASSYSPGQGAEKLFF	TGTGCCAGCAGTTACTCGCCGGGACAGGGGGCGGAAAAACTGTTTTTT	NA	TRBD1	TRBV6-5	TRBJ1-4
CASSYGGYQPQHF	TGTGCCAGCAGTTACGGCGGGTATCAGCCCCAGCATTTT	NA	NA	TRBV6-5	TRBJ1-5
CASSEAGPYEQYF	TGTGCCAGCTCTGAGGCCGGACCTTACGAGCAGTACTTC	NA	NA	TRBV18	TRBJ2-7
CASSQTGTGFCVF	TGTGCCAGCTCACAAACCGGGACGGGGTTTTGTGTCTTC	NA	NA	TRBV18	TRBJ2-1
CSASSGTTNEKLFF	TGCAGTGCTAGTTCGGGTACAACTAATGAAAAACTGTTTTTT	NA	NA	TRBV20-1	TRBJ1-4
CATSRGTGDSPLHF	TGTGCCACCAGCAGAGGGACAGGGGATTCACCCCTCCACTTT	NA	TRBD1	TRBV15	TRBJ1-6
CASSFSTGGGEKLFF	TGTGCCAGCAGTTTCTCGACAGGGGGCGGGGAAAAACTGTTTTTT	NA	TRBD1	TRBV7-9	TRBJ1-4
CASSPDRAKGYTF	TGTGCCAGCAGTCCGGACAGGGCGAAAGGCTACACCTTC	once	TRBD1	TRBV12-3/TRBV12-4	TRBJ1-2
CASSTVHLGNQPQHF	TGTGCCAGCAGTACGGTCCATTTAGGCAATCAGCCCCAGCATTTT	NA	NA	TRBV6-5	TRBJ1-5
CATSRLQDYGYTF	TGTGCCACCAGCAGACTACAGGACTATGGCTACACCTTC	NA	NA	TRBV15	TRBJ1-2
CATSTPGPQHF	TGTGCCACCAGCACCCCGGGGCCCCAGCATTTT	few	NA	TRBV15	TRBJ1-5
CASSLVDGNNEQFF	TGTGCCAGCAGCTTAGTGGACGGGAACAATGAGCAGTTCTTC	NA	NA	TRBV11-3	TRBJ2-1
CASSLSGGVETAQYF	TGTGCCAGCAGTTTATCGGGCGGGGTAGAGACGGCCCAGTACTTC	NA	NA	TRBV27	TRBJ2-5
CASSPGAGAKNIQYF	TGTGCCAGCAGCCCCGGTGCGGGAGCCAAAAACATTCAGTACTTC	NA	NA	TRBV7-2	TRBJ2-4
CASSGQLNTEAFF	TGTGCCAGCAGCGGACAGCTGAACACTGAAGCTTTCTTT	NA	NA	TRBV7-2	TRBJ1-1
CASSTGLGSDTQYF	TGTGCCAGCTCAACAGGGTTAGGGTCAGATACGCAGTATTTT	NA	NA	TRBV18	TRBJ2-3
CSAWDEKLFF	TGCAGTGCTTGGGACGAAAAACTGTTTTTT	once	NA	TRBV20-1	TRBJ1-4
CASSIRGNTEAFF	TGTGCCAGTAGTATAAGAGGGAACACTGAAGCTTTCTTT	NA	NA	TRBV19	TRBJ1-1
CASSEYQPQHF	TGTGCCAGCAGTGAATATCAGCCCCAGCATTTT	once	NA	TRBV6-1	TRBJ1-5
CASSPPGHSPLHF	TGTGCCAGCTCACCACCAGGTCATTCACCCCTCCACTTT	NA	NA	TRBV18	TRBJ1-6
CASSLVDRGEQYF	TGTGCCAGCAGCTTAGTGGACAGGGGAGAGCAGTACTTC	NA	TRBD1	TRBV11-3	TRBJ2-7
CASSGFLRGDQPQHF	TGTGCCAGCAGTGGATTCTTAAGGGGTGACCAGCCCCAGCATTTT	once	NA	TRBV2	TRBJ1-5
CASSRGGAEAFF	TGTGCCAGTAGTAGGGGGGGCGCTGAAGCTTTCTTT	NA	NA	TRBV19	TRBJ1-1
CASSLVPGEGGNQPQHF	TGTGCCAGCAGCTTGGTCCCTGGTGAGGGAGGCAATCAGCCCCAGCATTTT	NA	NA	TRBV5-5	TRBJ1-5
CAIRMTTGEETQYF	TGTGCCATCAGGATGACGACAGGGGAAGAGACCCAGTACTTC	NA	TRBD1	TRBV10-3	TRBJ2-5
CASSSTDPNEKLFF	TGTGCCAGCTCATCGACAGACCCTAATGAAAAACTGTTTTTT	NA	NA	TRBV18	TRBJ1-4
CASSLAGQGYGYTF	TGTGCCAGCAGCTTAGCGGGACAGGGATATGGCTACACCTTC	NA	TRBD1	TRBV7-9	TRBJ1-2
CASSPRQGNSPLHF	TGCGCCAGCAGTCCTCGACAGGGGAATTCACCCCTCCACTTT	once	TRBD1	TRBV10-1	TRBJ1-6
CSVGAGGHSGNTIYF	TGCAGCGTTGGGGCAGGGGGCCACTCTGGAAACACCATATATTTT	NA	TRBD1	TRBV29-1	TRBJ1-3
CASLGQSEKLFF	TGTGCCAGCTTGGGACAGTCTGAAAAACTGTTTTTT	NA	TRBD1	TRBV6-5	TRBJ1-4
CASSLSPSGGLTGELFF	TGTGCCAGCAGCTTAAGTCCTAGCGGGGGGCTGACCGGGGAGCTGTTTTTT	NA	TRBD2	TRBV7-7	TRBJ2-2
CASSKGQGLDEQYF	TGCGCCAGCAGCAAGGGACAGGGGTTGGACGAGCAGTACTTC	NA	TRBD1	TRBV5-1	TRBJ2-7